The source of this T cell receptor (beta chain) is a study of T-cell memory formation after mild COVID-19. Study information: Largely, the TCR clusters proved donor specific.

TCRdb recomputed calls from the 5' RACE reads with MiXCR, one row per CDR3 protein. The sample holds under 550,000 distinct CDR3 sequences, around a sixth seen once. Unmatched junction bases numbered 6, after V lost 3 bases and J lost 5 bases. The CDR3 length is 15 residues. Germline CDR1 SEHNR, CDR2 FQNEAQ (reference sequence). This clonotype appeared a few times. Sequencing was done on a sample of PBMCs or a T cell subset sorted from them (not recorded which). This chain connects TRBV7-9 to TRBJ2-5, with 10 bases that match TRBD2. The clonotype originates from an adult woman who had mild COVID-19 (a few samples of this study predate the infection). Cell type and time point are not known. This chain's CDR3 is CASSFSGRAKETQYF. The CDR3 DNA follows: TGTGCCAGCAGCTTCAGCGGGAGGGCCAAGGAGACCCAGTACTTC.